This record looks at one TCR beta chain sequence and its context. The antigen remains unidentified. This entry is derived from a study of cytomegalovirus exposure and HLA in healthy donors. The PCR contained 60 Vbeta and 13 Jbeta primers. The table came from immunoSEQ multiplex PCR; TCRdb's copy has only in-frame clones and leaves some out. The profile covers around 140,000 clones, with 70% to 85% appearing a single time and about 1.4% taken by the ten largest. Germline V lookup: CDR1 MNHNS, CDR2 SASEGT. The CDR3 is 14 amino acids. The V and J ends lost 5 bases and 7 bases, in that order; junction bases with no gene match: 5. Study results and limitations: A later analysis by the authors found several of the most significant clusters apparently linked to common viral pathogens. In an earlier analysis, most TCR beta V segments were productive about 87% or about 30% of the time.

The V gene is TRBV6-1, the J gene TRBJ1-2; 12 nucleotides agree with TRBD1. The source material was PBMCs. The clonotype originates from a man aged 30-40 years in good health and CMV-seropositive. The CDR3 sequence: CASSRDRGRVGYTF. DNA of the CDR3: TGTGCCAGCAGTCGGGACAGGGGGCGCGTTGGCTACACCTTC.